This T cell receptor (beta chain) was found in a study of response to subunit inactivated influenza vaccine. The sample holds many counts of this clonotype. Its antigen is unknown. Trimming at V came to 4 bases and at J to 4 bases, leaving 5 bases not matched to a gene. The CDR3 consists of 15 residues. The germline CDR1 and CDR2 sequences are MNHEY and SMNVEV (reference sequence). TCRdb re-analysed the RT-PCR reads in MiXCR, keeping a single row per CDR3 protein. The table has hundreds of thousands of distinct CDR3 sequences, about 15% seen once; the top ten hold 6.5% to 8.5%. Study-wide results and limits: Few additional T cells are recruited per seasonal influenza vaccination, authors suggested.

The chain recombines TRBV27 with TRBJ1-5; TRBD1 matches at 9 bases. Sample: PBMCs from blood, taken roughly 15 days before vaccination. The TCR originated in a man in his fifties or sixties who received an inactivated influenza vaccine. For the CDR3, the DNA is TGTGCCAGCAGTTCGGGGACAGGGCGGAATCAGCCCCAGCATTTT. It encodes CASSSGTGRNQPQHF.